These T cell receptor beta chains were read from a single sample in a study of blood T cell repertoires in COVID-19. Clones were sequenced by immunoSEQ multiplex PCR, and TCRdb holds only the in-frame ones, with some missing. The table has around 480,000 clones, approximately 88% seen once. Sequenced: peripheral blood. These receptors all stem from a woman aged 45-59 years with COVID-19, enrolled during active disease. CDR3s include the opening cysteine and the closing phenylalanine or tryptophan. A D gene is named only where the DNA matches it firmly. Rows give clone size only sometimes, using once, few, many, or a class for an expanded clone.

j_gene	v_gene	abundance	d_gene	CDR3aa	CDR3nt
TRBJ2-7	TRBV5-1	.	TRBD1	CASSYTGGEQYF	TGCGCCAGCAGTTATACAGGGGGAGAGCAGTACTTC
TRBJ2-7	TRBV4-1	once	TRBD1	CASSPTGTGGEQYF	TGCGCCAGCAGCCCAACCGGGACAGGGGGCGAGCAGTACTTC
TRBJ1-5	TRBV19	.	.	CASSQTAYSNQPQHF	TGTGCCAGTAGTCAAACAGCTTATAGCAATCAGCCCCAGCATTTT
TRBJ1-1	TRBV6-6	.	TRBD1	CASRHPGTEMNTEAFF	TGTGCCAGCAGGCACCCCGGGACAGAAATGAACACTGAAGCTTTCTTT
TRBJ1-2	TRBV19	.	.	CASSTTRGSVVPYGYTF	TGTGCCAGTAGTACGACCAGGGGATCGGTCGTTCCCTATGGCTACACCTTC
TRBJ1-4	TRBV4-2	.	.	CASSQALGREEKLFF	TGTGCCAGCAGCCAAGCACTAGGGCGCGAAGAAAAACTGTTTTTT
TRBJ1-4	TRBV7-9	.	.	CASSLAQNEKLFF	TGTGCCAGCAGCTTAGCGCAGAATGAAAAACTGTTTTTT
TRBJ2-1	TRBV24-1	.	.	CATSDTGDNEQFF	TGTGCCACCAGTGATACAGGAGACAATGAGCAGTTCTTC
TRBJ1-4	TRBV12-3/TRBV12-4	.	TRBD1	CASSFGTGEKLFF	TGTGCCAGCAGTTTTGGGACAGGGGAAAAACTGTTTTTT
TRBJ2-1	TRBV27	.	TRBD2	CASSLGLGLAGVYNEQFF	TGTGCCAGCAGTTTGGGGTTGGGACTAGCGGGGGTTTACAATGAGCAGTTCTTC
TRBJ1-3	TRBV6-4	.	TRBD1	CASSPGTDPGNTIYF	TGTGCCAGCAGCCCTGGGACAGACCCTGGAAACACCATATATTTT
TRBJ1-2	TRBV5-1	.	.	CASSPSARFRGYGYTF	TGCGCCAGCAGCCCATCCGCAAGGTTTCGGGGCTATGGCTACACCTTC